This TCR beta chain stems from a study of radiation and T cells in renal cell carcinoma. Study at large: Nephrectomy followed 15 Gy stereotactic body radiation by 4 weeks.

Whole-study results and caveats: Baseline intratumoral clonotype presence is unknown without pretreatment biopsies. From baseline, blood top tumor clonotypes peaked at 2 weeks post-radiation.

Time point reported: baseline pretreatment blood. Treatment indicated: 15 Gy SBRT to primary tumor, nephrectomy 4 weeks later. Serial blood draws occurred at baseline and 2 and 4 weeks post-SBRT. A note on this clone: Antigen specificity is unknown.

Generated by immunoSEQ multiplex PCR, the TCRdb table keeps only in-frame clones and is missing some. The data show around 140,000 clones, over 80% seen once. V lost 5 bases to trimming and J lost 1 base, with 5 bases between them. The CDR3 is 13 residues long. Per germline, CDR1 MDHEN and CDR2 SYDVKM. The specimen comprised blood, sampled from a patient whose treatment included radiotherapy and nephrectomy. The chain recombines TRBV28 with TRBJ2-2; a possible D gene is TRBD2 (5 bases). This clonotype originated in a woman in her 50s with renal cell carcinoma. CDR3 sequence reads: CASSAGNTGELFF. The CDR3 nucleotides read TGTGCCAGCAGTGCGGGGAACACCGGGGAGCTGTTTTTT. Together with reference TRBV28 and TRBJ2-2, the CDR3 gives the full variable domain: DVKVTQSSRYLVKRTGEKVFLECVQDMDHENMFWYRQDPGLGLRLIYFSYDVKMKEKGDIPEGYSVSREKKERFSLILESASTNQTSMYLCASSAGNTGELFFGEGSRLTVL.